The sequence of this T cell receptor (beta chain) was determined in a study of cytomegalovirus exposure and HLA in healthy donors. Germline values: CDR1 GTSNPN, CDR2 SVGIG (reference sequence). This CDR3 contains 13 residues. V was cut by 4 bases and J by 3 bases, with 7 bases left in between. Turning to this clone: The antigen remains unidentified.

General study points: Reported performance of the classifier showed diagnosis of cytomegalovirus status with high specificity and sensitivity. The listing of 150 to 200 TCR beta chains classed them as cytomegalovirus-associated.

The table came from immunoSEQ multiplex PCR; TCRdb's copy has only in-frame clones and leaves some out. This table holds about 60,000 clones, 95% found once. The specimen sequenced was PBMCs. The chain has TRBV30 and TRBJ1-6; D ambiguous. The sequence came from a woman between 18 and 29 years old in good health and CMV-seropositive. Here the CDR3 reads CAWNSNYNSPLHF. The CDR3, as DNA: TGTGCCTGGAATAGCAACTATAATTCACCCCTCCACTTT.